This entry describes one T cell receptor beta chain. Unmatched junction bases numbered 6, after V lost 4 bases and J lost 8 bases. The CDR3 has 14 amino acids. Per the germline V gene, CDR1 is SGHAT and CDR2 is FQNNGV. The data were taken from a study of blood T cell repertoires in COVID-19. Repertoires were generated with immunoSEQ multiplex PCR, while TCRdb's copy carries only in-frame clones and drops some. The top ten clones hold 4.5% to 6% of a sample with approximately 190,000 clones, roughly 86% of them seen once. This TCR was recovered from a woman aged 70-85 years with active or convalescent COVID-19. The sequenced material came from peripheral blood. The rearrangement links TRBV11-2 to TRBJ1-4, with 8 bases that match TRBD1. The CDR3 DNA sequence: TGTGCCAGCAGCTCGACAGGGGTTTTAGAAAAACTGTTTTTT. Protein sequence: CASSSTGVLEKLFF.